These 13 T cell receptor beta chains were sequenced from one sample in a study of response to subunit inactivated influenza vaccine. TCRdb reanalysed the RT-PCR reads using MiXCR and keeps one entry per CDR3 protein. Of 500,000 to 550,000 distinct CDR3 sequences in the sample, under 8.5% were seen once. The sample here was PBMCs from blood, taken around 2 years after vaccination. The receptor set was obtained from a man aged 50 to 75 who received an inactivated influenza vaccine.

CDR3 nucleotides: TGTGCCAGCTCCCCGGATTCGTCGAACACCGGGGAGCTGTTTTTT. It encodes CASSPDSSNTGELFF. This sequence joins TRBV2 and TRBJ2-2; the D is unclear. With 8 bases removed from V and 0 bases from J, the gap between germline ends came to 13 bases. Germline V gene data show CDR1 as SNHLY and CDR2 as FYNNEI. CDR3 length equals 15 residues.

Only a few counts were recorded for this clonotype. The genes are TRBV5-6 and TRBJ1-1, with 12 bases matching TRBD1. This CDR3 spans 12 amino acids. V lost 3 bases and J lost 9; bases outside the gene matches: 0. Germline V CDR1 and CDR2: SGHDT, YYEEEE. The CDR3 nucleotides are TGTGCCAGCAGCTGGGACAGGGGGCAAGCTTTCTTT. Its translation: CASSWDRGQAFF.

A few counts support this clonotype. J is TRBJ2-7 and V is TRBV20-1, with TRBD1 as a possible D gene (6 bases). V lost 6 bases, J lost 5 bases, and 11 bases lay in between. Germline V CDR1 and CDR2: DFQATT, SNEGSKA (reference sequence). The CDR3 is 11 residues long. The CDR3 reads CSANRDHEQYF. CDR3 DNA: TGCAGTGCCAACAGGGACCACGAGCAGTACTTC.

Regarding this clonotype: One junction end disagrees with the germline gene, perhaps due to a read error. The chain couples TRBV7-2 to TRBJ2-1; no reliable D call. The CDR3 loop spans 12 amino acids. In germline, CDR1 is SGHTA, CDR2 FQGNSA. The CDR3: CASSLSFNEQFF. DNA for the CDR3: TGTGCCAGCAGCCTATCCTTCAATGAGCAGTTCTTC.

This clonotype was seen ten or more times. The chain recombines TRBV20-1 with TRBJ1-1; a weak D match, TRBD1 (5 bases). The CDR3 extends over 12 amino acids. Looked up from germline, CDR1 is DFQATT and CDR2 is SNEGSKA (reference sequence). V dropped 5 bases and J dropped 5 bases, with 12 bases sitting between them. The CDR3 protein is CSAAQGATEAFF. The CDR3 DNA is TGCAGTGCTGCGCAAGGGGCTACTGAAGCTTTCTTT.

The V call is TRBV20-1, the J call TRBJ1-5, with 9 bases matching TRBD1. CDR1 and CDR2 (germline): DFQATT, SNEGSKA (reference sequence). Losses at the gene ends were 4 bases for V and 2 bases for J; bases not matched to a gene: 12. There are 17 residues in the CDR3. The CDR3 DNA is TGCAGTGCTACCAATCCGGGACAGGGTTTAGGCAATCAGCCCCAGCATTTT. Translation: CSATNPGQGLGNQPQHF.

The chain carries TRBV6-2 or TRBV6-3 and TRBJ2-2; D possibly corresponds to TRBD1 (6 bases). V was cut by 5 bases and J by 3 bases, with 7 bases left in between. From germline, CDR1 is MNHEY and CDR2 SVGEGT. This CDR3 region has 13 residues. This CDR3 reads CASSRQDTGELFF. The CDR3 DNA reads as TGTGCCAGCAGTCGACAGGACACCGGGGAGCTGTTTTTT.

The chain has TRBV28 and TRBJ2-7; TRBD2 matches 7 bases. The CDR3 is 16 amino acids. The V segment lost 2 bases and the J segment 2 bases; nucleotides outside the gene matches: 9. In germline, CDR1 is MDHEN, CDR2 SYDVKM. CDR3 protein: CASSLNLAVLTYEQYF. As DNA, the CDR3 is TGTGCCAGCAGTTTAAACCTAGCGGTCCTAACCTACGAGCAGTACTTC. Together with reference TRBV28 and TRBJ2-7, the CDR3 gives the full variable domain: DVKVTQSSRYLVKRTGEKVFLECVQDMDHENMFWYRQDPGLGLRLIYFSYDVKMKEKGDIPEGYSVSREKKERFSLILESASTNQTSMYLCASSLNLAVLTYEQYFGPGTRLTVT.

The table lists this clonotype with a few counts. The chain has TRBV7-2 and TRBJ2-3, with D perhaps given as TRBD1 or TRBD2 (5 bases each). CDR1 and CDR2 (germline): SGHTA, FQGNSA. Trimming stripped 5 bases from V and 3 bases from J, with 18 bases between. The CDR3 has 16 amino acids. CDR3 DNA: TGTGCCAGCAGCCCAGATCGGGGACCCCCTACAGATACGCAGTATTTT. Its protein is CASSPDRGPPTDTQYF.

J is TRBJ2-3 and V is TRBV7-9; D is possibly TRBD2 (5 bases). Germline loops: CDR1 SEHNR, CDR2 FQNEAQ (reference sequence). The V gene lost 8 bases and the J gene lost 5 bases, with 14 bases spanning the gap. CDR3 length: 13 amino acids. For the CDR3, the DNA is TGTGCCAGCTATCCCAGCGAGGGAGATACGCAGTATTTT. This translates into CASYPSEGDTQYF.

The CDR3 region has the DNA TGCGCCAGCAGCCAAGGAGTGGCTAGGCAGCCCAATCAGCCCCAGCATTTT. Protein: CASSQGVARQPNQPQHF. The genes are TRBV4-1 and TRBJ1-5; D unresolved. Trimming pared 1 base from V and 3 bases from J, leaving 16 bases between. CDR1 and CDR2 (germline): MGHRA, YSYEKL. This CDR3 spans 17 amino acids.

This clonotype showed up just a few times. The CDR3 loop is CASSLDRGNNQPQHF. CDR3 nucleotide sequence: TGTGCCAGCAGTCTGGACAGGGGAAACAATCAGCCCCAGCATTTT. This chain joins TRBV6-2 or TRBV6-3 and TRBJ1-5; TRBD1 aligns across 9 bases. The CDR3 is 15 amino acids. V was clipped by 5 bases and J by 3 bases; unmatched bases: 5. Germline V CDR1 and CDR2: MNHEY, SVGEGT.

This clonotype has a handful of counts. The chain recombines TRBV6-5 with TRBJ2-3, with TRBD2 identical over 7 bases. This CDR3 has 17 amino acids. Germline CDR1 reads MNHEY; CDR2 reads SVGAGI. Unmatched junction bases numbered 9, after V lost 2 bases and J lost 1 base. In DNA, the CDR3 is TGTGCCAGCAGTTACGGTTTTGGGGCGGGGGGCACAGATACGCAGTATTTT. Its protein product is CASSYGFGAGGTDTQYF.